The sequence of this TCR beta chain was determined in a study of CD8 T cells in Susac syndrome. CDR1 and CDR2 (germline): SGHNT, YYREEE (reference sequence). Deletions cut 1 base from V and 4 bases from J, with 11 bases between. The CDR3 loop spans 15 amino acids. The RNA input was about 0.5 to 1 ug, and it was reverse transcribed with random hexamers. Amplification of TCR beta CDR3 spanned 54 Vbeta and 13 Jbeta via immunoSEQ multiplex PCR. TCRdb used MiXCR to reprocess the immunoSEQ multiplex PCR reads, holding one entry per CDR3 protein. The profile shows 110,000 to 150,000 distinct CDR3 sequences, roughly 95% of them singletons. Diagnostic criteria defined recently for definite or probable disease were met by the Susac syndrome patients.

This sequence was found in a human donor with Susac syndrome. This chain connects TRBV5-4 to TRBJ2-2; the D gene is possibly TRBD1 (6 bases). Sample: CD4+ T cells from PBMCs. This CDR3 reads CASSLRDTITGELFF. The CDR3 nucleotides are TGTGCCAGCAGCTTGAGGGACACTATCACCGGGGAGCTGTTTTTT. Supplemented by reference TRBV5-4 and TRBJ2-2, the full variable domain reads ETGVTQSPTHLIKTRGQQVTLRCSSQSGHNTVSWYQQALGQGPQFIFQYYREEENGRGNFPPRFSGLQFPNYSSELNVNALELDDSALYLCASSLRDTITGELFFGEGSRLTVL.